This record looks at one T cell receptor (beta chain) sequence and its context. Its antigen is not known. The sample comes from a study of cytomegalovirus exposure and HLA in healthy donors. The study's findings and limits: Several of the most significant clusters appeared linked to common viral pathogens, based on a later analysis.

PCR involved 60 Vbeta and 13 Jbeta primers. Assay used: immunoSEQ multiplex PCR; TCRdb lists only in-frame clones, some missing. Of approximately 150,000 clones in the sample, about 82% were seen once. The CDR3 spans 13 residues. Germline lookup yields CDR1 MDHEN and CDR2 SYDVKM. V lost 5 bases and J 4 bases, leaving 11 bases between the germline ends. The chain recombines TRBV28 with TRBJ2-5; the D is unclear. The source is a male donor in good health and CMV-seronegative. Sequencing was done on a sample of PBMCs. CDR3 DNA: TGTGCCAGCAGTAAAGAGGCCCCAGAGACCCAGTACTTC. Protein sequence: CASSKEAPETQYF.